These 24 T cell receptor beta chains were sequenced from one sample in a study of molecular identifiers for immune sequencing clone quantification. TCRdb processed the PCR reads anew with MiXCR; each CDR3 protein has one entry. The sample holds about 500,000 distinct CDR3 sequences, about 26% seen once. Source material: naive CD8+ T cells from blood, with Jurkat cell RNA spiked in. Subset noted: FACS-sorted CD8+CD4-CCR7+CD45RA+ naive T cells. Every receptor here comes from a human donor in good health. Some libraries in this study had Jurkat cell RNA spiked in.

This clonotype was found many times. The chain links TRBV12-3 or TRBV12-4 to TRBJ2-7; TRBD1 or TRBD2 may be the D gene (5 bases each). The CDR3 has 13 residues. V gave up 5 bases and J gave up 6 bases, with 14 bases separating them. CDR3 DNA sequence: TGTGCCAGCAGTCACCCGCCGGGGCGCGAGCAGTACTTC. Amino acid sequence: CASSHPPGREQYF.

The CDR3 DNA sequence: TGTGCCAGCAGCTTAGGCGACAGGGCCGAACCCCAGCATTTT. It specifies CASSLGDRAEPQHF. The chain links TRBV7-9 to TRBJ1-5; 7 positions agree with TRBD1. CDR1 and CDR2 (germline): SEHNR, FQNEAQ (reference sequence). The CDR3 spans 14 residues. The junction had 7 bases not matched to a gene; V was cut back by 1 base and J by 10 bases.

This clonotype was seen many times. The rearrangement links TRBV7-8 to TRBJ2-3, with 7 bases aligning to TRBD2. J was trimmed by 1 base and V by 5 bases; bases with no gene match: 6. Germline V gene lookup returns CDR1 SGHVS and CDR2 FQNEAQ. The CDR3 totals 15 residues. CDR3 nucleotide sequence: TGTGCCAGCAGCCCTGGGAGGGCCCGCACAGATACGCAGTATTTT. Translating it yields CASSPGRARTDTQYF.

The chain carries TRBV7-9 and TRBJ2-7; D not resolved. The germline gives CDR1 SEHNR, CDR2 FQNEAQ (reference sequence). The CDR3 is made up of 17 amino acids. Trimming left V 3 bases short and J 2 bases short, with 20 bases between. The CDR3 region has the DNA TGTGCCAGCAGCTTCACGTCTGCAGCCCAACCGCCCTACGAGCAGTACTTC. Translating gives CASSFTSAAQPPYEQYF.

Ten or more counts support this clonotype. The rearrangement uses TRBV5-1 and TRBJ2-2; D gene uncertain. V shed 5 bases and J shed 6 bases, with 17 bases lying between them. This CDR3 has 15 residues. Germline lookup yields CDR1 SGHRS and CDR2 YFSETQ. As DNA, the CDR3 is TGCGCCAGCAGGCGCAGGATTTCAGAGGCCGGGGAGCTGTTTTTT. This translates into CASRRRISEAGELFF. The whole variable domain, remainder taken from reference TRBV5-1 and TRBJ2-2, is KAGVTQTPRYLIKTRGQQVTLSCSPISGHRSVSWYQQTPGQGLQFLFEYFSETQRNKGNFPGRFSGRQFSNSRSEMNVSTLELGDSALYLCASRRRISEAGELFFGEGSRLTVL.

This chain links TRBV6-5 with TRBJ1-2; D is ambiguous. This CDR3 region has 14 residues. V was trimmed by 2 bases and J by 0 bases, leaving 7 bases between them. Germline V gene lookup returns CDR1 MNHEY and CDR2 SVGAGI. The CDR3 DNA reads TGTGCCAGCAGTTACAGCCCGCCTAACTATGGCTACACCTTC. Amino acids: CASSYSPPNYGYTF.

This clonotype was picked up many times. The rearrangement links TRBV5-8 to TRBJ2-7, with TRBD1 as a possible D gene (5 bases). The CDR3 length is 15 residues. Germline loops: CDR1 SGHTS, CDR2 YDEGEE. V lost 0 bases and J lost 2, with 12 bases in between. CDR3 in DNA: TGTGCCAGCAGCTTGGGTCCCAGGGATACCTACGAGCAGTACTTC. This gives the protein CASSLGPRDTYEQYF.

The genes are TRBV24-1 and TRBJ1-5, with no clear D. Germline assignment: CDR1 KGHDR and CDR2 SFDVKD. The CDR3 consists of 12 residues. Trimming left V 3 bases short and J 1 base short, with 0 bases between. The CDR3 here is CATSDSNQPQHF. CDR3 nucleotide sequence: TGTGCCACCAGTGATAGCAATCAGCCCCAGCATTTT.

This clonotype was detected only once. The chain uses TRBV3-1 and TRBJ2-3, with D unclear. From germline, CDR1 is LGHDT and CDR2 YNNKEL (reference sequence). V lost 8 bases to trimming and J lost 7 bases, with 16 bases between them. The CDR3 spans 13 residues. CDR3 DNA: TGTGCCAGCTGCCCCCCTACTGGGAATACGCAGTATTTT. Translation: CASCPPTGNTQYF.

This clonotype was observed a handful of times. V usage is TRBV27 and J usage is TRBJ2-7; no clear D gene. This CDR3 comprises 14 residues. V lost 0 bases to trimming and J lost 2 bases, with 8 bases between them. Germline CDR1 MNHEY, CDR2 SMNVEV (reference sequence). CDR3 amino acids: CASSLSTHPYEQYF. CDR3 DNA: TGTGCCAGCAGTTTATCGACGCACCCCTACGAGCAGTACTTC.

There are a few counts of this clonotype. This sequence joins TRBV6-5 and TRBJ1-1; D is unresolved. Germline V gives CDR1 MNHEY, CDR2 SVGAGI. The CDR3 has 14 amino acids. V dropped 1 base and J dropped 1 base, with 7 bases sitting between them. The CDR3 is CASSYYPQNTEAFF. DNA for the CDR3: TGTGCCAGCAGTTACTACCCCCAGAACACTGAAGCTTTCTTT.

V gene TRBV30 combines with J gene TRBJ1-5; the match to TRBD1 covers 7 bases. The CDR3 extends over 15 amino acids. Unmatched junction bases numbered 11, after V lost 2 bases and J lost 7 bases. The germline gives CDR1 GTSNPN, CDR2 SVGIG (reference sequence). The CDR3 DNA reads TGTGCCTGGAGTCAGTCCCGGACAGGTAGGCAGCCCCAGCATTTT. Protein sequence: CAWSQSRTGRQPQHF.

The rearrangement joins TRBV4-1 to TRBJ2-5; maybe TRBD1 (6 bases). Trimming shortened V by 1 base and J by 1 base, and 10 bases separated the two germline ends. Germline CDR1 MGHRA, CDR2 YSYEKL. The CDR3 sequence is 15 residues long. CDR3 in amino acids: CASSQGTASQETQYF. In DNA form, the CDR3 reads TGCGCCAGCAGCCAAGGGACAGCGTCCCAAGAGACCCAGTACTTC.

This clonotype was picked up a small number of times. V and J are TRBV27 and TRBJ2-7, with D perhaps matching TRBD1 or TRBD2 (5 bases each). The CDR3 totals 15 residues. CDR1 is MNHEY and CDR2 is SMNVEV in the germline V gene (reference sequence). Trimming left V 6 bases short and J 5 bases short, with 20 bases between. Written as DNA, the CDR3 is TGTGCCAGCAGCTGGGGGACGGGACCACGCAACGAGCAGTACTTC. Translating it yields CASSWGTGPRNEQYF.

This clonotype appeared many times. The CDR3 DNA reads as TGTGCCAGCAGGGGACCAGACACTGAAGCTTTCTTT. Translated, it gives CASRGPDTEAFF. The gene calls are TRBV6-4 and TRBJ1-1; tentatively, D is TRBD1 (5 bases). Germline CDR1 reads MRHNA; CDR2 reads SNTAGT. The CDR3 spans 12 residues. Trimming shortened V by 6 bases and J by 3 bases, and 8 bases separated the two germline ends.

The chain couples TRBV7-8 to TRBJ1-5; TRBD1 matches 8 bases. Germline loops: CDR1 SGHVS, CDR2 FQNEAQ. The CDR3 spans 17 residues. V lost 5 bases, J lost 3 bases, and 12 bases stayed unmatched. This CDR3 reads CASSPNAVTGDNQPQHF. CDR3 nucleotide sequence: TGTGCCAGCAGCCCGAATGCCGTGACAGGGGACAATCAGCCCCAGCATTTT.

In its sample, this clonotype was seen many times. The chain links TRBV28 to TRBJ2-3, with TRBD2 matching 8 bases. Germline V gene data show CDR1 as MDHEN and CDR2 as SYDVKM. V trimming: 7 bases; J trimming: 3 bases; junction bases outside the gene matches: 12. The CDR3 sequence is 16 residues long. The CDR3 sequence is CASTRSSGTWTDTQYF. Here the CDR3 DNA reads TGTGCCAGCACCCGAAGTAGCGGGACTTGGACAGATACGCAGTATTTT.

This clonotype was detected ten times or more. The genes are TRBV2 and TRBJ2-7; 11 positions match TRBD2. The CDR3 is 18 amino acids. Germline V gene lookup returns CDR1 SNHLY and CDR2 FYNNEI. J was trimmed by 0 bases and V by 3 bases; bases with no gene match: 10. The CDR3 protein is CASSDLVGTSGASYEQYF. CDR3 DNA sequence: TGTGCCAGCAGTGATTTGGTAGGGACTAGCGGAGCCTCCTACGAGCAGTACTTC. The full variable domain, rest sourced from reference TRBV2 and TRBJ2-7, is EPEVTQTPSHQVTQMGQEVILRCVPISNHLYFYWYRQILGQKVEFLVSFYNNEISEKSEIFDDQFSVERPDGSNFTLKIRSTKLEDSAMYFCASSDLVGTSGASYEQYFGPGTRLTVT.

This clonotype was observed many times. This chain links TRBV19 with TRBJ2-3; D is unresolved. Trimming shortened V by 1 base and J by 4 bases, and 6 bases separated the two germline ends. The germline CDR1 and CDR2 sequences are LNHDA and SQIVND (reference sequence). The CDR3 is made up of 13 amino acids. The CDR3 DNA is TGTGCCAGTAGTATAGTAGTGGCAGATACGCAGTATTTT. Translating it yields CASSIVVADTQYF.

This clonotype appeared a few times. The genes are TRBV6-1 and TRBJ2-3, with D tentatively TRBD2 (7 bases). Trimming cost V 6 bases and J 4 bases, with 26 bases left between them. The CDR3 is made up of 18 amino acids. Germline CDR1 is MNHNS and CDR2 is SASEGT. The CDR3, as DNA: TGTGCCAGCAGAACATACCCCTCTGGGGGGGCCGGGGCAGATACGCAGTATTTT. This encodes CASRTYPSGGAGADTQYF.

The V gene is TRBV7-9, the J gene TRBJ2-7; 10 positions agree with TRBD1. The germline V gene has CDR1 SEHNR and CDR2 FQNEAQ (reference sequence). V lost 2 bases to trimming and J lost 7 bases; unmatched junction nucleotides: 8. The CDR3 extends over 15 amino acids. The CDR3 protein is CASSLLGQGSGEQYF. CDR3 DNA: TGTGCCAGCAGCTTACTGGGACAGGGGTCGGGAGAGCAGTACTTC.

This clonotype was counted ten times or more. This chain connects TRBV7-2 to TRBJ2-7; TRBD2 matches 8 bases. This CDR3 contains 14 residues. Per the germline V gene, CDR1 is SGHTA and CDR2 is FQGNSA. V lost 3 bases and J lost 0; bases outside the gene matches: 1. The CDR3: CASSFGTSSYEQYF. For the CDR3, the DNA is TGTGCCAGCAGCTTTGGGACTAGCTCCTACGAGCAGTACTTC.

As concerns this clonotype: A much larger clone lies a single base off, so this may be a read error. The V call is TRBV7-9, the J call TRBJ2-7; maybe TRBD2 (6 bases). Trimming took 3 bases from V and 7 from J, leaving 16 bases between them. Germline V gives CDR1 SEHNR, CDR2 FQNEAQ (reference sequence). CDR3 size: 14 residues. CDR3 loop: CASSLTGERPEQYF. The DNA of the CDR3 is TGTGCCAGCAGCTTGACGGGGGAAAGACCTGAGCAGTACTTC.

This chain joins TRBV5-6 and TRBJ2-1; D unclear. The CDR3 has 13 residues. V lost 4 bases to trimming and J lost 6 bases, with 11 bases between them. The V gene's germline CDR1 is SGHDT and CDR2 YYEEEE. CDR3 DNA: TGTGCCAGCAGCCCCCCCGACATCAATGAGCAGTTCTTC. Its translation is CASSPPDINEQFF.